The rows below give T cell receptor beta chains drawn from one sample of a study of cytomegalovirus exposure and HLA in healthy donors. Using immunoSEQ multiplex PCR, the repertoire was profiled, and TCRdb retains in-frame clones only, with some absent. The sample lists 250,000 or so clones, more than 75% seen once, with 1% to 1.5% in the top ten. The sequenced material came from PBMCs. The origin of the receptors is a human donor in good health. Both conserved end residues are part of each CDR3. Each record gives: CDR3 DNA, CDR3 protein, D gene, clone size, V gene, J gene. The D gene is left open where the match is weak. Size tells how often a clone was seen (once, few, many) or the class of an expanded clone, and some rows leave it out.

TGTGCCAGCAGTGATCGGGCTAGCGGGACCGGGGAGCTGTTTTTT,CASSDRASGTGELFF,TRBD2,-,TRBV2,TRBJ2-2
TGTGCCTGGAGTGAGGGACTAGCGGGAATCTACGAGCAGTACTTC,CAWSEGLAGIYEQYF,TRBD2,-,TRBV30,TRBJ2-7
TGCGCCAGCAGCCAGGAGGGACAGGGCGCAGATACGCAGTATTTT,CASSQEGQGADTQYF,TRBD1,-,TRBV4-3,TRBJ2-3
TGTGCCAGCAGCTTATCAGGGTCCGATACGCAGTATTTT,CASSLSGSDTQYF,-,once,TRBV7-2,TRBJ2-3
TGTGCCAGCAGCCTCCGAGGACTAGCGGGAGGGCCATCCTACGAGCAGTACTTC,CASSLRGLAGGPSYEQYF,TRBD2,-,TRBV7-2,TRBJ2-7
TGTGCCAGCAGTTTGCGGGAAAACATTCAGTACTTC,CASSLRENIQYF,-,-,TRBV28,TRBJ2-4
TGTGCCAGCAGCAACGCAGGGGGTACCGGGGAGCTGTTTTTT,CASSNAGGTGELFF,TRBD1,few,TRBV7-3,TRBJ2-2
TGTGCCAGCAGTCCGGGGGACAGCTACAATGAGCAGTTCTTC,CASSPGDSYNEQFF,-,-,TRBV28,TRBJ2-1
TGTGCCAGCTCACCACCGGCGGGGACGCTTTACAATGAGCAGTTCTTC,CASSPPAGTLYNEQFF,-,-,TRBV18,TRBJ2-1
TGTGCCAGCAGTTACACATACAGTCAGCCCCAGCATTTT,CASSYTYSQPQHF,-,-,TRBV6-5,TRBJ1-5
TGTGCCAGCAGACCCCCCGGACTAGCGCGTCGCGATACGCAGTATTTT,CASRPPGLARRDTQYF,TRBD2,-,TRBV7-3,TRBJ2-3
TGTGCCAGTAGTATAGGGAGACAGACAAGGGAAGCTTTCTTT,CASSIGRQTREAFF,-,-,TRBV19,TRBJ1-1
TGTGCCAGCAGCTCTACCACTAGCGGGGGGTACAATGAGCAGTTCTTC,CASSSTTSGGYNEQFF,TRBD2,-,TRBV7-3,TRBJ2-1
TGCAGCGTTCCGGTGGGGGCCAACGTCCTGACTTTC,CSVPVGANVLTF,-,-,TRBV29-1,TRBJ2-6
TGTGCCAGCAGCTTGGAAGGGAGCGAGGACACTGAAGCTTTCTTT,CASSLEGSEDTEAFF,-,-,TRBV11-2,TRBJ1-1
TGTGCCAGCAGTGAATTCGAGGTGGACACCGGGGAGCTGTTTTTT,CASSEFEVDTGELFF,-,-,TRBV2,TRBJ2-2
TGTGCCAGCAGCTTATTCCCCCCAGGACAGGGCAACTACGAGCAGTACTTC,CASSLFPPGQGNYEQYF,TRBD1,-,TRBV7-9,TRBJ2-7
TGTGCCAGCAGTGAATCGTCTGGGGCCAACGTCCTGACTTTC,CASSESSGANVLTF,-,-,TRBV2,TRBJ2-6
TGTGCCAGCAGTGAAGGGTACGTTGGCGGGCAAGAGACCCAGTACTTC,CASSEGYVGGQETQYF,-,-,TRBV2,TRBJ2-5
TGTGCCAGCAGCCAGCCGGGGGGGCACGAGCAGTACTTC,CASSQPGGHEQYF,TRBD2,few,TRBV6-5,TRBJ2-7
TGTGCCACCAGCGGGGGATTGGGGGCAGGGACTGAAGCTTTCTTT,CATSGGLGAGTEAFF,-,-,TRBV15,TRBJ1-1
TGTGCCAGCAGCCGGGACAGGAACACTGAAGCTTTCTTT,CASSRDRNTEAFF,TRBD1,once,TRBV2,TRBJ1-1
TGCGCCAGCAGTTGGGGGACAGGGAGCTCTGGGGCCAACGTCCTGACTTTC,CASSWGTGSSGANVLTF,TRBD1,-,TRBV5-1,TRBJ2-6
TGTGCCAGCTCACCACCTTACGGACAGGGGTCGTCCGGGGAGCTGTTTTTT,CASSPPYGQGSSGELFF,TRBD1,-,TRBV18,TRBJ2-2
TGTGCCAGCAGCTTAGTCTCTACTAGCCTAAACTCCTACGAGCAGTACTTC,CASSLVSTSLNSYEQYF,-,-,TRBV7-2,TRBJ2-7
TGTGCCAGCAGCCCCCACATAAGCGGGATCCTTCAAGAGACCCAGTACTTC,CASSPHISGILQETQYF,TRBD2,-,TRBV14,TRBJ2-5
TGTGCCAGCAGTTTCACCAAACTAGCCACCCGGACCCAGTACTTC,CASSFTKLATRTQYF,-,-,TRBV28,TRBJ2-5
TGTGCCAGCAGCCGGACCGGACAGGGCCCAGATACGCAGTATTTT,CASSRTGQGPDTQYF,TRBD1,once,TRBV7-9,TRBJ2-3
TGTGCCAGCAGCAAGCCCGGGACAGGCGTCCTGAAGTACTTC,CASSKPGTGVLKYF,-,-,TRBV21-1,TRBJ2-7
TGTGCCACGGGAGGGACTAGCCTGAGCGTGTACTTC,CATGGTSLSVYF,TRBD2,-,TRBV10-3,TRBJ2-7
TGTGCCTGGACTAGCGGGCTGGAGACCCAGTACTTC,CAWTSGLETQYF,TRBD2,-,TRBV30,TRBJ2-5
TGCAGCGTGGAGAAGAGATCCTACAATGAGCAGTTCTTC,CSVEKRSYNEQFF,-,-,TRBV29-1,TRBJ2-1
TGTGCCAGCTCAGCGGAGGGCGAGCAGTACTTC,CASSAEGEQYF,-,-,TRBV18,TRBJ2-7
TGTGCCAGCACTCCGGCGGGAGGGCCGAACGAGCAGTACTTC,CASTPAGGPNEQYF,TRBD2,-,TRBV27,TRBJ2-7
TGTGCCAGCAGCCTTGGTCCCAAGAGAGAGACCCAGTACTTC,CASSLGPKRETQYF,-,-,TRBV9,TRBJ2-5
TGTGCCAGCAGCGCGACCGGGACTAGCGGGGAGAGCAATGAGCAGTTCTTC,CASSATGTSGESNEQFF,TRBD2,-,TRBV9,TRBJ2-1
TGTGCCAGCTGGACCGGGACAGGCTCCTACGAGCAGTACTTC,CASWTGTGSYEQYF,TRBD1,-,TRBV6-1,TRBJ2-7
TGTGCCAGCAGCTTAGTTGATGGACTAGCGGCCAATGAGCAGTTCTTC,CASSLVDGLAANEQFF,TRBD2,-,TRBV7-9,TRBJ2-1
TGTGCCAGCAGCCTAGGACTAGCGGGATGGTACGAGCAGTACTTC,CASSLGLAGWYEQYF,TRBD2,-,TRBV14,TRBJ2-7
TGTGCCAGCAGACGGACAGGGGGCAACTATGGCTACACCTTC,CASRRTGGNYGYTF,TRBD1,-,TRBV27,TRBJ1-2